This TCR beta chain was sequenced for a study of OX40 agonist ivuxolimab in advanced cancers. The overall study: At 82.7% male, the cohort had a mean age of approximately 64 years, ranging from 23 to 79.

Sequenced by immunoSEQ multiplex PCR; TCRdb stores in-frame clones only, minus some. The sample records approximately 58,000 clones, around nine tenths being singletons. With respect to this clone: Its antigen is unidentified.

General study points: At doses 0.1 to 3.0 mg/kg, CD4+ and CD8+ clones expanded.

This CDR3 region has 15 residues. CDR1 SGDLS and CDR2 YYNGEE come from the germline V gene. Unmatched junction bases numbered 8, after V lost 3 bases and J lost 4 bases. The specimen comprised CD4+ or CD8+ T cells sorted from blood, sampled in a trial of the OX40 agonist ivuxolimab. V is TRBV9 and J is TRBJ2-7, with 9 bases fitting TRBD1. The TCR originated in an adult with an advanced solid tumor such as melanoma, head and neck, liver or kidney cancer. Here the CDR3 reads CASSGKTGGGYEQYF. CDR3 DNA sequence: TGTGCCAGCAGCGGAAAAACAGGGGGCGGTTACGAGCAGTACTTC.